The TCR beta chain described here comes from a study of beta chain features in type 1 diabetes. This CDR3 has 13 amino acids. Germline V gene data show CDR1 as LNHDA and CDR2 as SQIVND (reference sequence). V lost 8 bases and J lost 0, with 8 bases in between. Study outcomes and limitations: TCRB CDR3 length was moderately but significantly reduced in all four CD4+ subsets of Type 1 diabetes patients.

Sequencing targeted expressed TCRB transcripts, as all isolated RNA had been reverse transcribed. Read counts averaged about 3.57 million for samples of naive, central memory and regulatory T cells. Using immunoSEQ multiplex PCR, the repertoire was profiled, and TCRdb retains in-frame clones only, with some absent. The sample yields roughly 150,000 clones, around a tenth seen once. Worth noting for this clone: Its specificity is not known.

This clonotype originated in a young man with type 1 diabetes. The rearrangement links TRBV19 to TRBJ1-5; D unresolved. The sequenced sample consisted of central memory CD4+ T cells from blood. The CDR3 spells CASQDYSNQPQHF. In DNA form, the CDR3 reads TGTGCCAGTCAAGACTATAGCAATCAGCCCCAGCATTTT.